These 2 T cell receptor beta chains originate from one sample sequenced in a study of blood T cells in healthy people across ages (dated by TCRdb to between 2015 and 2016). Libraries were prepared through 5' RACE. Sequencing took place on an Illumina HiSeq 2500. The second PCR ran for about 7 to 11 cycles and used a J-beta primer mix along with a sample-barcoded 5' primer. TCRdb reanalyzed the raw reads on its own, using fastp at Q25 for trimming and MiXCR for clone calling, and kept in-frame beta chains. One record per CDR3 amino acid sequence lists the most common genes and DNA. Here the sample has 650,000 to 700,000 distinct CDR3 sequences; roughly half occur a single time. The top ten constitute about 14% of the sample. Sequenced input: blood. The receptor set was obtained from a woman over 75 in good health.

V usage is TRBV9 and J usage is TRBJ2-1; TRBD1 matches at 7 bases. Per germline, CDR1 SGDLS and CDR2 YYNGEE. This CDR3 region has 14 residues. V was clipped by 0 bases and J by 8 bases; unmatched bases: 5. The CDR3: CASSVGTGIDEQFF. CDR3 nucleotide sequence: TGTGCCAGCAGCGTAGGGACAGGTATCGATGAGCAGTTCTTC.

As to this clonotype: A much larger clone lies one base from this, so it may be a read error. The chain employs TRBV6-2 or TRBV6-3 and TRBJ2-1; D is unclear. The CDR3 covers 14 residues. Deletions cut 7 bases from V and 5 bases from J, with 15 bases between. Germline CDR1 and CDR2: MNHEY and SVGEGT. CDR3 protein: CASNTGSTNNEQFF. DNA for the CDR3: TGTGCCAGCAACACCGGGTCAACGAACAATGAGCAGTTCTTC.